The 20 T cell receptor beta chains given below trace back to one sample, sequenced in a study of T cell repertoires in breast cancer. A second nested PCR with blocking oligonucleotides suppressed unpaired genes. TCRdb redid the calling of the emulsion pairing reads with MiXCR, one entry per CDR3 protein. In the table there are roughly 40,000 distinct CDR3 sequences, around 45% of which are singletons. The expanded emulsion RT-PCR method captured paired alpha and beta chains from CD8+ T cells. The source material was CD8+ T cells. The source is a pool of human donors with breast cancer or a healthy control (not recorded which).

The chain has TRBV20-1 and TRBJ2-1, with TRBD2 matching over 9 bases. CDR3 size: 15 residues. Germline CDR1 DFQATT, CDR2 SNEGSKA (reference sequence). J lost 9 bases, V lost 3 bases, and 12 bases had no gene match. The CDR3 DNA sequence: TGCAGTGCTAGGCGCCCTAGCGGGAAGGCAAGTGAGCAGTTCTTC. It encodes CSARRPSGKASEQFF.

The V and J genes are TRBV7-3 and TRBJ2-1, with 7 bases identical to TRBD2. Trimming removed 4 bases from V and 6 bases from J; junction bases left unmatched: 6. The CDR3 has 14 amino acids. Germline V lookup: CDR1 SGHTA, CDR2 FQGTGA. CDR3 sequence: CASSSSGTGNEQFF. Written as DNA, the CDR3 is TGTGCCAGCAGCTCCAGCGGGACGGGCAATGAGCAGTTCTTC.

This chain links TRBV12-3 or TRBV12-4 with TRBJ2-5; D ambiguous. This CDR3 has 11 residues. V was pared by 5 bases and J by 8 bases, with 9 bases between. CDR3 sequence reads: CASSSSRTQYF. In DNA, the CDR3 is TGTGCCAGCAGTAGCAGTAGAACCCAGTACTTC.

V and J are TRBV7-3 and TRBJ2-1; TRBD2 matches 7 bases. V dropped 0 bases and J dropped 0; count of bases not matched to a gene: 5. Per the germline V gene, CDR1 is SGHTA and CDR2 is FQGTGA. The CDR3 loop spans 17 amino acids. The CDR3 sequence is CASSLTWGGGSYNEQFF. CDR3 bases: TGTGCCAGCAGCTTAACGTGGGGGGGGGGCTCCTACAATGAGCAGTTCTTC.

This sequence joins TRBV5-1 and TRBJ2-1, with a possible D match to TRBD1 (6 bases). V was shortened by 5 bases and J by 6 bases, with 12 bases between the two germline ends. This CDR3 contains 13 residues. Germline CDR1 SGHRS, CDR2 YFSETQ. The CDR3 DNA reads TGCGCCAGCAGTTATGGACAGTCCAATGAGCAGTTCTTC. Translation: CASSYGQSNEQFF.

This sequence joins TRBV7-6 and TRBJ1-4; D possibly corresponds to TRBD1 (5 bases). Germline V gene sequence: CDR1 SGHVS, CDR2 FNYEAQ. Trimming shortened V by 5 bases and J by 2 bases, and 9 bases separated the two germline ends. This CDR3 has 14 amino acids. Here the CDR3 reads CASSERQTNEKLFF. The CDR3, as DNA: TGTGCCAGCAGCGAGCGACAGACTAATGAAAAACTGTTTTTT.

The chain is built from TRBV7-2 and TRBJ2-2; D is unclear. This CDR3 comprises 14 residues. Deletions cut 1 base from V and 4 bases from J, with 7 bases between. Germline V lookup: CDR1 SGHTA, CDR2 FQGNSA. The CDR3 spells CASSLEFATGELFF. The CDR3 coding sequence is TGTGCCAGCAGCTTAGAATTCGCCACCGGGGAGCTGTTTTTT. The whole variable domain, remainder taken from reference TRBV7-2 and TRBJ2-2, is GAGVSQSPSNKVTEKGKDVELRCDPISGHTALYWYRQSLGQGLEFLIYFQGNSAPDKSGLPSDRFSAERTGGSVSTLTIQRTQQEDSAVYLCASSLEFATGELFFGEGSRLTVL.

The V call is TRBV11-3, the J call TRBJ2-1; D assignment may be TRBD1 or TRBD2 (5 bases each). This CDR3 spans 14 amino acids. Looked up from germline, CDR1 is SGHNT and CDR2 is YENEEA. Trimming took 5 bases from V and 4 from J, leaving 12 bases between them. This chain's CDR3 is CASSRDGSYNEQFF. DNA for the CDR3: TGTGCCAGCAGCCGGGACGGCTCATACAATGAGCAGTTCTTC.

This chain uses TRBV7-9 with TRBJ2-7; D is ambiguous. The CDR3 is 15 amino acids. Germline CDR1 SEHNR, CDR2 FQNEAQ (reference sequence). Deletions cut 1 base from V and 3 bases from J, with 13 bases between. The CDR3 DNA follows: TGTGCCAGCAGCTTAGACAGTAAACCCATCTACGAGCAGTACTTC. It is translated as CASSLDSKPIYEQYF.

The V gene is TRBV20-1, the J gene TRBJ2-1; TRBD1 agrees at 12 bases. Germline-derived CDR1 and CDR2 are DFQATT and SNEGSKA (reference sequence). J was trimmed by 6 bases and V by 5 bases; bases with no gene match: 20. The CDR3 is made up of 19 amino acids. In nucleotides, the CDR3 is TGCAGTGCTTTCCCGGGACAGGGGGCTTTTAACATGGGTCCCAATGAGCAGTTCTTC. It codes for CSAFPGQGAFNMGPNEQFF.

The rearrangement links TRBV11-2 to TRBJ2-5; 8 positions match TRBD2. V shed 5 bases and J 4 bases; nucleotides not matched to a gene: 12. Germline-derived CDR1 and CDR2 are SGHAT and FQNNGV. This CDR3 has 16 amino acids. The CDR3 protein is CASSPPLGGTRETQYF. Written as DNA, the CDR3 is TGTGCCAGCAGCCCGCCACTGGGAGGGACTAGAGAGACCCAGTACTTC.

The chain uses TRBV2 and TRBJ2-2; no firm D call. The CDR3 contains 15 residues. Germline CDR1 SNHLY, CDR2 FYNNEI. The V end lost 7 bases, the J end lost 6 bases, and 18 bases lay between the germline ends. The CDR3 nucleotides are TGTGCCAGCACGCCAAATAGAGCGACACCCGGGGAGCTGTTTTTT. Its protein product is CASTPNRATPGELFF. Supplemented by reference TRBV2 and TRBJ2-2, the full variable domain reads EPEVTQTPSHQVTQMGQEVILRCVPISNHLYFYWYRQILGQKVEFLVSFYNNEISEKSEIFDDQFSVERPDGSNFTLKIRSTKLEDSAMYFCASTPNRATPGELFFGEGSRLTVL.

Note on this clonotype: It may be a read error: a sequence one base away is much more abundant. The gene calls are TRBV27 and TRBJ1-2, with D unclear. V was shortened by 6 bases and J by 6 bases, with 11 bases between the two germline ends. Germline V gives CDR1 MNHEY, CDR2 SMNVEV (reference sequence). The CDR3 has 12 amino acids. CDR3 sequence reads: CASRLKGNGYTF. CDR3 nucleotide sequence: TGTGCCAGCAGGTTAAAGGGAAATGGCTACACCTTC.

Notes on this clonotype: This sequence may be a read error, since a much larger clone differs from it by one base. The chain uses TRBV6-2 or TRBV6-3 and TRBJ2-7; a weak D match, TRBD1 (5 bases). V was clipped by 2 bases and J by 2 bases, with 13 bases between them. This CDR3 is built from 15 residues. Germline V CDR1 and CDR2: MNHEY, SVGEGT. CDR3 coding DNA: TGTGCCAGCAGTTACGGGGCACCCATCACCTACGAGCAGTACTTC. Translation gives CASSYGAPITYEQYF.

This chain links TRBV20-1 with TRBJ2-2, with D unclear. The CDR3 is made up of 12 amino acids. Germline lookup yields CDR1 DFQATT and CDR2 SNEGSKA (reference sequence). Deletions cut 6 bases from V and 3 bases from J, with 8 bases between. The CDR3 nucleotides read TGCAGTGCGCTACGGGACACCGGGGAGCTGTTTTTT. Its translation: CSALRDTGELFF.

The V gene is TRBV6-4, the J gene TRBJ2-1; 8 bases align to TRBD2. The V segment lost 10 bases and the J segment 6 bases; nucleotides outside the gene matches: 17. The CDR3 consists of 16 residues. Germline CDR1 MRHNA, CDR2 SNTAGT. The chain's CDR3 is CATRAPGGAGGNEQFF. The CDR3 bases are TGTGCCACCCGGGCCCCTGGTGGTGCGGGAGGCAATGAGCAGTTCTTC.

The chain carries TRBV5-4 and TRBJ2-7; the match to TRBD1 covers 10 bases. This CDR3 comprises 15 residues. Germline V gives CDR1 SGHNT, CDR2 YYREEE (reference sequence). The junction had 8 bases not matched to a gene; V was cut back by 3 bases and J by 5 bases. CDR3 bases: TGTGCCAGCAGCTCCCGGGACAGGGGAAGCCACGAGCAGTACTTC. It is translated as CASSSRDRGSHEQYF.

There are a few counts of this clonotype. The CDR3: CASSYSITNRTGNQPQHF. CDR3 sequence (DNA): TGTGCCAGCAGTTACTCTATCACCAACAGGACGGGCAATCAGCCCCAGCATTTT. This chain links TRBV6-2 or TRBV6-3 with TRBJ1-5; D is possibly TRBD1 (5 bases). CDR1 MNHEY and CDR2 SVGEGT come from the germline V gene. Trimming removed 0 bases from V and 2 bases from J, with 17 bases in between. This CDR3 spans 18 amino acids.

The V call is TRBV7-9, the J call TRBJ1-2; D call uncertain. The CDR3 totals 16 residues. Germline CDR1 SEHNR, CDR2 FQNEAQ (reference sequence). Trimming cost V 2 bases and J 1 base, with 14 bases left between them. The CDR3 reads CASSLTLTTSNYGYTF. For the CDR3, the DNA is TGTGCCAGCAGCTTAACCCTGACAACTAGTAACTATGGCTACACCTTC.

Relative to its sample, this clonotype is medium-sized (0.01 to 0.1%). Without the conserved terminal phenylalanine or tryptophan, this CDR3 likely stems from a read error. This chain joins TRBV7-8 and TRBJ2-1, with D tentatively TRBD2 (6 bases). Per the germline V gene, CDR1 is SGHVS and CDR2 is FQNEAQ. The CDR3 is 13 amino acids. Trimming left V 3 bases short and J 11 bases short, with 14 bases between. CDR3 in DNA: TGTGCCAGCAGCTTTGGCGGGATCGAAAAGCAGTTCTCC. As protein: CASSFGGIEKQFS.